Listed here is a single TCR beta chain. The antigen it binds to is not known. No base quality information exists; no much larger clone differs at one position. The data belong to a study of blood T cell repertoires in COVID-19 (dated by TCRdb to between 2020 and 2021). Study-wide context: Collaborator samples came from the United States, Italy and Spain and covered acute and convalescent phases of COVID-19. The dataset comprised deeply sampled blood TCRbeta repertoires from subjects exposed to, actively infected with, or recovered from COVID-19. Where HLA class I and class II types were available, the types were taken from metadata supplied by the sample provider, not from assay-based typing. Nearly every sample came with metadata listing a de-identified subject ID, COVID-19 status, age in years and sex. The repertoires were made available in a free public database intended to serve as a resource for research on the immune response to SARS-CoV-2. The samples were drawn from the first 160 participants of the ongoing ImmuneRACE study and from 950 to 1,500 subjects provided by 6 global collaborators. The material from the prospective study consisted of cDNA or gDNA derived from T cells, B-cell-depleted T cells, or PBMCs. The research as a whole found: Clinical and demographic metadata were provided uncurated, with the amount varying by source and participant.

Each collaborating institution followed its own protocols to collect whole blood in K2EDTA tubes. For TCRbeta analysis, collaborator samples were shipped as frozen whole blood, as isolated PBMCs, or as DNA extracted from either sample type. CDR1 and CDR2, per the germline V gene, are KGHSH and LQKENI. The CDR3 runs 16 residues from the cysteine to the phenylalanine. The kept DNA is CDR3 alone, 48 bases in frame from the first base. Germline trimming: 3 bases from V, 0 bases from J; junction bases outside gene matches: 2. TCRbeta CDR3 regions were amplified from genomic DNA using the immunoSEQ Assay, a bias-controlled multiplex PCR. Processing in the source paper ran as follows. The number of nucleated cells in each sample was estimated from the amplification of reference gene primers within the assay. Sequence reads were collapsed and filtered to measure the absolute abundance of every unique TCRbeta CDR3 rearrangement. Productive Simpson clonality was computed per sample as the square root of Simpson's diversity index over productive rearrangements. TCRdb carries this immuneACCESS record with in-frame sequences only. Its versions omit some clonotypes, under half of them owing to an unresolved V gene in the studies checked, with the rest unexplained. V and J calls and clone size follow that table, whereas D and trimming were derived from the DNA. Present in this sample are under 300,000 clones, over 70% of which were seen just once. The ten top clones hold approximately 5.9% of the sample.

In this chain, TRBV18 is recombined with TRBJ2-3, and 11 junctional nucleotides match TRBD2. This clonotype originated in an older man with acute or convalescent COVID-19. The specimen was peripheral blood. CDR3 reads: CASSPGLAASTDTQYF. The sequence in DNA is TGTGCCAGCTCACCGGGACTAGCGGCGAGCACAGATACGCAGTATTTT. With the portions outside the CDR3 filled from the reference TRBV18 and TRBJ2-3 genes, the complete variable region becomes NAGVMQNPRHLVRRRGQEARLRCSPMKGHSHVYWYRQLPEEGLKFMVYLQKENIIDESGMPKERFSAEFPKEGPSILRIQQVVRGDSAAYFCASSPGLAASTDTQYFGPGTRLTVL.